These T cell receptor beta chains were read from a single sample in a study of T cell responses to AZD1222 COVID-19 vaccine. Generated by immunoSEQ multiplex PCR, the TCRdb table keeps only in-frame clones and is missing some. The repertoire holds more than 75,000 clones, about 90% seen once, with approximately 5.2% in the top ten. The material sequenced was peripheral blood, taken on day 0 of AZD1222 vaccination. The receptors originated from an adult in good health. The CDR3 runs from the conserved cysteine through the conserved F or W. A D gene is named only where the DNA matches it firmly. Size values are once, few and many counts, or a class for expanded clones, and some rows have none.

>TRBD1|-|TRBJ2-4|TRBV9
CASSAQAGTENIQYF
TGTGCCAGCAGCGCCCAAGCCGGGACAGAAAACATTCAGTACTTC
>TRBD1|-|TRBJ1-2|TRBV27
CASSPQGANYGYTF
TGTGCCAGCAGTCCACAGGGGGCTAACTATGGCTACACCTTC
>-|-|TRBJ2-7|TRBV28
CASTSQLTYEQYF
TGTGCCAGCACCTCACAACTAACCTACGAGCAGTACTTC
>-|-|TRBJ2-5|TRBV28
CASSFRGGWETQYF
TGTGCCAGCAGTTTTCGGGGAGGCTGGGAGACCCAGTACTTC
>-|-|TRBJ2-3|TRBV7-6
CASSLMSGATANTQYF
TGTGCCAGCAGCTTAATGTCTGGGGCAACCGCAAATACGCAGTATTTT
>-|once|TRBJ2-2|TRBV4-3
CASSQDHPVRWGGELFF
TGCGCCAGCAGCCAAGATCATCCAGTCAGGTGGGGCGGGGAGCTGTTTTTT
>-|-|TRBJ2-7|TRBV6-5
CASSLPYEQYF
TGTGCCAGCAGTCTACCCTACGAGCAGTACTTC
>TRBD2|-|TRBJ2-1|TRBV7-3
CASSLPTRLAGKFSYNEQFF
TGTGCCAGCAGCTTACCCACGAGACTAGCGGGGAAGTTCTCCTACAATGAGCAGTTCTTC
>-|-|TRBJ1-1|TRBV13
CASSLVGGLVTEAFF
TGTGCCAGCAGCTTAGTCGGGGGGCTGGTCACTGAAGCTTTCTTT
>TRBD1|-|TRBJ2-5|TRBV28
CASRNLGQGREETQYF
TGTGCCAGCAGGAACCTAGGACAGGGACGAGAAGAGACCCAGTACTTC
>-|-|TRBJ2-1|TRBV7-9
CASSLGGPGTLRRQFF
TGTGCCAGCAGCTTAGGAGGGCCGGGAACACTTCGCCGGCAGTTCTTC
>-|-|TRBJ1-5|TRBV18
CASSPGDSQPQHF
TGTGCCAGCTCACCGGGTGACAGTCAGCCCCAGCATTTT
>-|-|TRBJ1-6|TRBV18
CASSPSESSYNSPLHF
TGTGCCAGCTCACCCTCGGAGAGCTCCTATAATTCACCCCTCCACTTT
>TRBD2|-|TRBJ2-7|TRBV5-1
CASTSISAGAGEQYF
TGCGCCAGCACCTCCATTTCGGCGGGAGCTGGCGAGCAGTACTTC
>-|once|TRBJ1-6|TRBV7-8
CASSLGTHNNSPLHF
TGTGCCAGCAGCTTAGGGACACATAATAATTCACCCCTCCACTTT
>-|few|TRBJ1-1|TRBV28
CASTRATEAFF
TGTGCCAGCACTCGTGCGACTGAAGCTTTCTTT
>-|-|TRBJ2-1|TRBV4-1
CASSQSANLLAPEQFF
TGCGCCAGCAGCCAATCCGCCAATCTTCTAGCCCCTGAGCAGTTCTTC
>-|-|TRBJ1-2|TRBV7-3
CASSPRTDTNYGYTF
TGTGCCAGCAGCCCCCGGACGGACACTAACTATGGCTACACCTTC
>-|-|TRBJ2-7|TRBV27
CASSSTGSSYEQYF
TGTGCCAGCAGTTCGACGGGGAGCTCCTACGAGCAGTACTTC
>-|-|TRBJ2-7|TRBV27
CASSLQPTSSYEQYF
TGTGCCAGCAGTCTCCAGCCTACTAGCTCCTACGAGCAGTACTTC
>TRBD1|-|TRBJ1-6|TRBV9
CASSGQGARDNSPLHF
TGTGCCAGCAGCGGCCAGGGGGCAAGGGATAATTCACCCCTCCACTTT
>-|-|TRBJ2-1|TRBV7-3
CASSLMGNSYNEQFF
TGTGCCAGCAGCTTAATGGGGAACTCCTACAATGAGCAGTTCTTC
>-|-|TRBJ1-4|TRBV9
CASSPMGTTNEKLFF
TGTGCCAGCTCGCCCATGGGTACAACTAATGAAAAACTGTTTTTT
>-|-|TRBJ2-1|TRBV7-6
CASSLATSDNEQFF
TGTGCCAGCAGCTTAGCAACTAGTGACAATGAGCAGTTCTTC
>-|-|TRBJ1-1|TRBV7-9
CASSSPGGMNTEAFF
TGTGCCAGCAGCTCCCCGGGAGGGATGAACACTGAAGCTTTCTTT
>TRBD2|-|TRBJ2-5|TRBV11-2
CASSLSLADETQYF
TGTGCCAGCAGCTTATCGCTAGCGGACGAGACCCAGTACTTC
>-|few|TRBJ2-1|TRBV4-2
CASSQGVGSSYNEQFF
TGTGCCAGCAGCCAAGGTGTAGGGAGCTCCTACAATGAGCAGTTCTTC
>TRBD1|-|TRBJ1-1|TRBV27
CASSLRQGFTEAFF
TGTGCCAGCAGTTTGAGACAGGGGTTCACTGAAGCTTTCTTT
>-|-|TRBJ2-2|TRBV11-1
CASSYKADTGELFF
TGTGCCAGCAGCTATAAGGCGGACACCGGGGAGCTGTTTTTT
>-|few|TRBJ2-7|TRBV28
CASSFGSSPYEQYF
TGTGCCAGCAGTTTTGGGTCCTCTCCCTACGAGCAGTACTTC
>-|-|TRBJ2-1|TRBV20-1
CSASVLDHNEQFF
TGCAGTGCTAGTGTTCTAGACCACAATGAGCAGTTCTTC
>-|few|TRBJ2-3|TRBV4-2
CASSQGVAALDTQYF
TGTGCCAGCAGCCAGGGGGTTGCAGCATTAGATACGCAGTATTTT
>TRBD2|-|TRBJ2-1|TRBV6-4
CASSPSGGSSYNEQFF
TGTGCCAGCAGCCCTAGCGGGGGGAGCTCCTACAATGAGCAGTTCTTC
>-|-|TRBJ1-1|TRBV11-3
CASSLVRDTEAFF
TGTGCCAGCAGCTTAGTCCGGGACACTGAAGCTTTCTTT
>-|once|TRBJ2-1|TRBV11-2
CASSLGPQGINYNEQFF
TGTGCCAGCAGCTTAGGCCCGCAGGGAATCAACTACAATGAGCAGTTCTTC
>-|-|TRBJ2-7|TRBV14
CASSQTGVGNSYEQYF
TGTGCCAGCAGCCAAACAGGTGTGGGGAATTCCTACGAGCAGTACTTC
>-|-|TRBJ2-2|TRBV2
CASRSPRDPPTGELFF
TGTGCCAGCAGGAGTCCCCGGGACCCACCCACCGGGGAGCTGTTTTTT
>-|once|TRBJ2-7|TRBV29-1
CSARGDSYEQYF
TGCAGCGCTAGAGGCGACAGTTACGAGCAGTACTTC
>-|-|TRBJ2-3|TRBV11-2
CASSLGDTQYF
TGTGCCAGCAGCTTAGGAGATACGCAGTATTTT
>TRBD2|-|TRBJ2-7|TRBV27
CASSLSPLLAGGGGEQYF
TGTGCCAGCAGTTTGTCCCCCCTCCTAGCGGGAGGGGGGGGCGAGCAGTACTTC
>-|-|TRBJ2-2|TRBV7-3
CASRLALASGGELFF
TGTGCCAGCCGGCTGGCCCTAGCCTCGGGCGGGGAGCTGTTTTTT
>-|-|TRBJ2-4|TRBV19
CASSIGAVGDIQYF
TGTGCCAGTAGTATTGGAGCGGTTGGAGACATTCAGTACTTC
>TRBD2|-|TRBJ2-1|TRBV5-1
CASSLLAGGVDEQFF
TGCGCCAGCAGCTTGTTGGCGGGAGGGGTCGATGAGCAGTTCTTC
>-|-|TRBJ1-2|TRBV4-1
CASSHDQGGNYGYTF
TGCGCCAGCAGCCATGATCAGGGAGGGAACTATGGCTACACCTTC
>-|-|TRBJ1-5|TRBV12-3/TRBV12-4
CASSSAGNQPQHF
TGTGCCAGCAGTTCCGCAGGGAACCAGCCCCAGCATTTT
>TRBD2|-|TRBJ2-1|TRBV6-5
CASSPKREGRFF
TGTGCCAGCAGTCCGAAGCGGGAGGGCCGGTTCTTC
>TRBD1|-|TRBJ1-5|TRBV6-2/TRBV6-3
CASSIGTGGKKPQHF
TGTGCCAGCAGTATAGGGACAGGGGGCAAGAAGCCCCAGCATTTT
>TRBD2|-|TRBJ2-1|TRBV6-6
CASRRTSALYNEQFF
TGTGCCAGCAGGCGAACTAGCGCCTTGTACAATGAGCAGTTCTTC
>-|-|TRBJ2-1|TRBV9
CASSVGWSGQTYNEQFF
TGTGCCAGCAGCGTAGGATGGTCAGGACAAACCTACAATGAGCAGTTCTTC
>TRBD1|-|TRBJ1-2|TRBV6-1
CASSDRGHYGYTF
TGTGCCAGCAGTGACAGGGGGCACTATGGCTACACCTTC